The clone carrying this TCR beta chain has just a few counts. These data come from a study of blood T cell repertoires in COVID-19. Study-wide context: Collection of acute and convalescent COVID-19 samples took place in the United States, Italy and Spain.

J gave up 6 bases and V 0 bases, and 7 bases lay outside the gene matches. This CDR3 is 16 amino acids long. Germline V gives CDR1 SGHDN, CDR2 FVKESK. How the authors handled the data: Amplified reference gene primers provided the basis for estimating nucleated cell counts. Some clones are missing from TCRdb's copy, which holds only in-frame ones; the method was immunoSEQ multiplex PCR. V and J calls and clone size follow that table, whereas D and trimming were derived from the DNA. The sample yields 130,000 or so clones, 75% to 90% seen once. The receptor comes from a man in his 60s with active or convalescent COVID-19. The V gene is TRBV14, the J gene TRBJ2-7; 11 positions agree with TRBD2. Sequencing was performed on peripheral blood. The CDR3 spells CASSQESYSGRGEQYF. CDR3 nucleotides: TGTGCCAGCAGCCAAGAGAGTTATAGCGGGAGGGGCGAGCAGTACTTC.